The rows below give T cell receptor beta chains drawn from one sample of a study of blood T cell repertoires in COVID-19. The assay was immunoSEQ multiplex PCR, and TCRdb's table has in-frame clones only and misses some. The table has roughly 190,000 clones, about 86% seen once. Sequencing was performed on peripheral blood. All receptors come from an older woman with COVID-19, enrolled during active disease. Both conserved end residues are part of each CDR3.

CDR3 | J | V
CASRTTGGAYEQYF | TRBJ2-7 | TRBV19
CASSFGQGSYEQYF | TRBJ2-7 | TRBV3-1/TRBV3-2
CASSLAYKPTGELFF | TRBJ2-2 | TRBV7-2
CASSLAGDGPGELFF | TRBJ2-2 | TRBV6-2/TRBV6-3
CAAAGVHNEQFF | TRBJ2-1 | TRBV7-9
CATSDPSGSSYNEQFF | TRBJ2-1 | TRBV24-1
CASSAQGSDTQYF | TRBJ2-3 | TRBV9
CASSVLQGQGAPDTQYF | TRBJ2-3 | TRBV27
CASSPGGLYSPLHF | TRBJ1-6 | TRBV18
CASSQDGPRGYGYTF | TRBJ1-2 | TRBV4-1
CAWSVLAGGPGEQYF | TRBJ2-7 | TRBV30
CASSKWGQGTAEQYF | TRBJ2-7 | TRBV6-5
CASSPVASGQYNEQFF | TRBJ2-1 | TRBV5-1
CASSVEPSGFNIQYF | TRBJ2-4 | TRBV9